The clone carrying this T cell receptor (beta chain) was seen more than once but under ten times. This specimen comes from a study of blood T cell repertoires in COVID-19. Methods used by the authors: Using reference gene primer amplification, nucleated cell counts were estimated. Only in-frame clones appear in the TCRdb table, and some are missing; sequencing was by immunoSEQ multiplex PCR. D and trimming come from the DNA, and the V and J calls and clone size come from that table. The data contain over 20,000 clones, over 60% of them singletons. CDR3 length: 17 amino acids. The clonotype originates from a woman aged 80 or older with acute or convalescent COVID-19. Material for sequencing was peripheral blood. V usage is TRBV21-1 and J usage is TRBJ2-7; the DNA was not compared with TRBD1, the D call given in the table. TRBV21-1 is a listed pseudogene. CDR3 in DNA: TGTGCCAGCAGCAAGGCGGGTAGGACAGGGAAAGGATACGAGCAGTACTTC. Residues: CASSKAGRTGKGYEQYF.